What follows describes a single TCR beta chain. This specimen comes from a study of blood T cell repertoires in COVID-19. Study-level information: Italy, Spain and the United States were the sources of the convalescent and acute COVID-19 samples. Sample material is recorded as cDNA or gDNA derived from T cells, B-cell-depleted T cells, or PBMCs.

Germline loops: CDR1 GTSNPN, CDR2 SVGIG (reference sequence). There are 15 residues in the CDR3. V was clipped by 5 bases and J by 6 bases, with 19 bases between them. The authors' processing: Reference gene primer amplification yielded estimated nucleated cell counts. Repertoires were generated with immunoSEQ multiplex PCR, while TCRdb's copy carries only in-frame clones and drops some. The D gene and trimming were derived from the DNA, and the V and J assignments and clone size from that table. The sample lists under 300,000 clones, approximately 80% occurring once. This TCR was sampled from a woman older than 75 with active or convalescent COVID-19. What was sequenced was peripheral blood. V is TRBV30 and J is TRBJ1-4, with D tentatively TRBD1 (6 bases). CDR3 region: CAWGSQGVRDEKLFF. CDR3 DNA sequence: TGTGCCTGGGGATCACAGGGAGTCAGGGATGAAAAACTGTTTTTT.